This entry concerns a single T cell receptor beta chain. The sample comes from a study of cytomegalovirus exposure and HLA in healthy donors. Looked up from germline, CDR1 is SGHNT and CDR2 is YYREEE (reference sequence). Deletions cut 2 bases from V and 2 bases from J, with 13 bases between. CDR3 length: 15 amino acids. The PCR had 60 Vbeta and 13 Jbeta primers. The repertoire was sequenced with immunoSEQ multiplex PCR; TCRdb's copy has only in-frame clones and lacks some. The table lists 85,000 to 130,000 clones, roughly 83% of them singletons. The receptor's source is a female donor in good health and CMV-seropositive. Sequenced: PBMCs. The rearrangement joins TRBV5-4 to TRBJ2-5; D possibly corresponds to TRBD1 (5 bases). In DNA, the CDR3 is TGTGCCAGCAGCTTTAGCAGGGAATGGCAAGAGACCCAGTACTTC. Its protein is CASSFSREWQETQYF. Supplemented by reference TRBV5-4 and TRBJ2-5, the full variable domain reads ETGVTQSPTHLIKTRGQQVTLRCSSQSGHNTVSWYQQALGQGPQFIFQYYREEENGRGNFPPRFSGLQFPNYSSELNVNALELDDSALYLCASSFSREWQETQYFGPGTRLLVL.